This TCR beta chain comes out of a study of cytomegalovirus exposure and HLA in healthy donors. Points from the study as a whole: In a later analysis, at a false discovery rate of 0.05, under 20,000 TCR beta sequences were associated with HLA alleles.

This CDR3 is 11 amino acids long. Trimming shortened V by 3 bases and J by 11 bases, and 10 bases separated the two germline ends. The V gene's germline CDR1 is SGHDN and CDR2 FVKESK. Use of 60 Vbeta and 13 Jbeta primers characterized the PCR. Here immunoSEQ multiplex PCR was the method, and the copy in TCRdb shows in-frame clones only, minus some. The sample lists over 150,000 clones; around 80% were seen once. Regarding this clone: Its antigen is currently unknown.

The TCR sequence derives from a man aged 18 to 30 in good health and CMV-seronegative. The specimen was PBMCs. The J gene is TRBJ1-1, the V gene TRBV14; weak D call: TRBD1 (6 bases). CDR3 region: CASSHSGDAFF. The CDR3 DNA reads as TGTGCCAGCAGCCATTCAGGGGACGCTTTCTTT.